Following are 10 T cell receptor beta chains from one sample sequenced in a study of T cells expressing NK-cell markers. TCRdb reprocessed the 5' RACE reads and reports one entry per CDR3 protein, with no DNA. The data include about 460,000 distinct CDR3 sequences; the top ten clones carry roughly 1.4%. Sequencing was done on a sample of blood T cells: a sorted CD56 or NKG2C T cell subset, CD4+ or CD8+ T cells, or bulk PBMC T cells (not recorded which). The receptors come from a woman aged 45-65 years in good health.

CDR3 sequence reads: CSAVNRDRGLAGVPYNEQFF. The rearrangement uses TRBV20-1 and TRBJ2-1; TCRdb indicates TRBD2, and absent DNA this call remains unverified. Germline CDR1 is DFQATT and CDR2 is SNEGSKA (reference sequence). CDR3 length: 20 residues.

V and J are TRBV27 and TRBJ2-7; no DNA is available, so the TRBD1 call from TCRdb remains unchecked. Germline V lookup: CDR1 MNHEY, CDR2 SMNVEV (reference sequence). CDR3 length equals 14 residues. This chain's CDR3 is CASTPSDITYEQYF.

J is TRBJ2-2 and V is TRBV4-1; lacking DNA, the TRBD2 call made by TCRdb goes unchecked. CDR1 MGHRA and CDR2 YSYEKL come from the germline V gene. CDR3 length: 18 residues. This CDR3 is CASSPWLAENFDTGELFF.

The CDR3: CASSLGWEYEQYF. The chain couples TRBV5-1 to TRBJ2-7; TCRdb outputs TRBD2, but without DNA this stays unchecked. The germline gives CDR1 SGHRS, CDR2 YFSETQ. There are 13 residues in the CDR3.

The chain is built from TRBV3-1 and TRBJ2-3; TCRdb's D gene call, TRBD1, goes unchecked for lack of DNA. The CDR3 spans 17 residues. CDR1 and CDR2 from the germline V gene are LGHDT and YNNKEL (reference sequence). This chain's CDR3 is CASSLSELTLRADTQYF.

The CDR3 sequence is CASSSVGTKVSPLHF. The V and J genes are TRBV12-3 or TRBV12-4 and TRBJ1-6. The CDR3 is 15 residues long.

The V call is TRBV7-9, the J call TRBJ1-3. The CDR3 runs 15 residues. From germline, CDR1 is SEHNR and CDR2 FQNEAQ (reference sequence). The CDR3 sequence is CASSRGLLSGNTIYF.

The rearrangement joins TRBV28 to TRBJ1-6. The CDR3 extends over 15 amino acids. Per the germline V gene, CDR1 is MDHEN and CDR2 is SYDVKM. CDR3 loop: CASSTGPIANSPLHF.

V usage is TRBV7-9 and J usage is TRBJ2-2. The CDR3 contains 13 residues. Per germline, CDR1 SEHNR and CDR2 FQNEAQ (reference sequence). CDR3: CASSFSVQGELFF.

The chain's CDR3 is CASSQNGLGTQYF. The V and J genes are TRBV4-1 and TRBJ2-5. The CDR3 length is 13 residues. Looked up from germline, CDR1 is MGHRA and CDR2 is YSYEKL.